The 28 T cell receptor beta chains below all came from one sample that was sequenced in a study of T cells in Graves' hyperthyroidism and ophthalmopathy. Researchers took RNA transcripts and amplified the TCR beta CDR3 regions from them. When the TCR CDR3 underwent first-round RT-PCR, the HTBI primer set was used. TCRdb recomputed calls from the multiplex PCR reads with MiXCR, one row per CDR3 protein. This sample has a few hundred thousand distinct CDR3 sequences, with under 60% found just once. Specimen: peripheral blood or thyroid tissue (not recorded which). Receptor source: a woman between 18 and 29 years old with Graves' hyperthyroidism.

This sequence joins TRBV7-2 and TRBJ2-3; 8 nucleotides agree with TRBD1. The junction had 0 bases not matched to a gene; V was cut back by 1 base and J by 6 bases. CDR3 length: 13 residues. Germline CDR1 and CDR2: SGHTA and FQGNSA. CDR3 sequence (DNA): TGTGCCAGCAGCTTAGGACAGGGGGATACGCAGTATTTT. This codes for CASSLGQGDTQYF.

About this clonotype: This could be a read error, since a much larger clone is one nucleotide away. This chain joins TRBV11-2 and TRBJ1-3, with 8 bases matching TRBD1. V lost 9 bases, J lost 6 bases, and 10 bases stayed unmatched. Germline CDR1 and CDR2: SGHAT and FQNNGV. The CDR3 consists of 14 residues. CDR3 loop: CASTGGGPENTIYF. CDR3 sequence (DNA): TGTGCCAGTACAGGGGGTGGACCTGAAAACACCATATATTTT.

V gene TRBV5-1 combines with J gene TRBJ2-7, with D unresolved. Trimming removed 1 base at V and 1 base at J, with 15 bases between. The CDR3 has 16 residues. The germline V gene has CDR1 SGHRS and CDR2 YFSETQ. CDR3 bases: TGCGCCAGCAGCTTGATAGATAGTAAGGTTTCCTACGAGCAGTACTTC. Amino acid sequence: CASSLIDSKVSYEQYF. Supplemented by reference TRBV5-1 and TRBJ2-7, the full variable domain reads KAGVTQTPRYLIKTRGQQVTLSCSPISGHRSVSWYQQTPGQGLQFLFEYFSETQRNKGNFPGRFSGRQFSNSRSEMNVSTLELGDSALYLCASSLIDSKVSYEQYFGPGTRLTVT.

V usage is TRBV6-2 or TRBV6-3 and J usage is TRBJ1-2; 8 bases line up with TRBD1. CDR3 length: 13 amino acids. V trimming: 8 bases; J trimming: 8 bases; junction bases outside the gene matches: 10. Germline V lookup: CDR1 MNHEY, CDR2 SVGEGT. The CDR3 loop is CASARTGSGGYTF. DNA for the CDR3: TGTGCCAGCGCTAGGACAGGGAGCGGAGGCTACACCTTC.

There are many counts of this clonotype. The gene calls are TRBV29-1 and TRBJ1-1; 7 bases agree with TRBD1. This CDR3 is 13 amino acids long. Trimming cost V 4 bases and J 3 bases; bases outside gene matches: 5. Per the germline V gene, CDR1 is SQVTM and CDR2 is ANQGSEA. The CDR3 DNA is TGCAGCGTTGTGACAGGGACTTACACTGAAGCTTTCTTT. The encoded protein is CSVVTGTYTEAFF.

The chain recombines TRBV2 with TRBJ1-3, with 7 bases lining up with TRBD1. This CDR3 is 14 amino acids long. V was pared by 5 bases and J by 4 bases, with 5 bases of the junction left unmatched. Germline values: CDR1 SNHLY, CDR2 FYNNEI. The chain's CDR3 is CASSRDRRGNTIYF. CDR3 nucleotide sequence: TGTGCCAGCAGTCGGGACAGACGCGGAAACACCATATATTTT.

V usage is TRBV7-8 and J usage is TRBJ2-5; D not certain. Trimming took off 8 bases at V and 2 bases at J, with 12 bases between the two ends. There are 13 residues in the CDR3. Germline CDR1 and CDR2: SGHVS and FQNEAQ. CDR3 bases: TGTGCCAGCGCCAGTTTGCTGCAAGAGACCCAGTACTTC. This encodes CASASLLQETQYF. Looking up the rest from reference TRBV7-8 and TRBJ2-5 gives the full variable domain: GAGVSQSPRYKVAKRGQDVALRCDPISGHVSLFWYQQALGQGPEFLTYFQNEAQLDKSGLPSDRFFAERPEGSVSTLKIQRTQQEDSAVYLCASASLLQETQYFGPGTRLLVL.

V and J are TRBV25-1 and TRBJ1-5; 8 bases align to TRBD1. The CDR3 runs to 14 residues. Trimming took 3 bases from V and 5 from J; bases not matched to a gene: 3. Germline lookup yields CDR1 MGHDK and CDR2 SYGVNS. This CDR3 is CASSDLTGDQPQHF. The CDR3 DNA reads as TGTGCCAGCAGTGATTTGACAGGGGATCAGCCCCAGCATTTT.

This clonotype was found a few times. This clone may be a read error of a much larger clone one base away. The chain employs TRBV7-9 and TRBJ1-2; possible D gene TRBD1, 5 bases. V gave up 5 bases and J gave up 6 bases, with 7 bases separating them. Germline V gene sequence: CDR1 SEHNR, CDR2 FQNEAQ (reference sequence). CDR3 length: 11 residues. CDR3 residues: CASSPTDGYTF. CDR3 nucleotide sequence: TGTGCCAGCAGCCCGACAGATGGCTACACCTTC.

As for this clonotype: One base away lies a much larger clone, so this may be a sequencing read error. J is TRBJ1-5 and V is TRBV19; D is possibly TRBD1 (6 bases). The CDR3 consists of 14 residues. Germline V gene lookup returns CDR1 LNHDA and CDR2 SQIVND (reference sequence). The germline V and J ends were trimmed by 8 bases and 6 bases, with 17 bases remaining between them. Here the CDR3 reads CASDTGTLCQPQHF. CDR3 in DNA: TGTGCCAGTGACACCGGGACACTCTGTCAGCCCCAGCATTTT.

The chain is built from TRBV7-2 and TRBJ2-7; TRBD2 matches 8 bases. The CDR3 runs to 15 residues. Trimming took 5 bases from V and 1 from J; bases not matched to a gene: 7. Germline V gene sequence: CDR1 SGHTA, CDR2 FQGNSA. CDR3 sequence: CASSPSRLASYEQYF. The CDR3, as DNA: TGTGCCAGCAGCCCCTCGCGACTAGCGTCCTACGAGCAGTACTTC.

V is TRBV6-5 and J is TRBJ1-1; D is uncertain. V dropped 0 bases and J dropped 5 bases, with 13 bases sitting between them. CDR3 length: 15 residues. The V gene's germline CDR1 is MNHEY and CDR2 SVGAGI. CDR3 sequence: CASSYSSDPTTEAFF. CDR3 in DNA: TGTGCCAGCAGTTACTCGTCCGACCCGACGACTGAAGCTTTCTTT.

The table lists this clonotype with a few counts. A junction boundary mismatches the germline segment, possibly from a read error. The CDR3: CASSYGHPNTEAFF. The CDR3 DNA is TGTGCCAGCAGTTACGGACACCCGAACACTGAAGCTTTCTTT. V usage is TRBV10-3 and J usage is TRBJ1-1; possibly TRBD1 for D (5 bases). This CDR3 has 14 residues. Germline CDR1 is ENHRY and CDR2 is SYGVKD.

This clonotype was observed a few times. V gene TRBV5-6 combines with J gene TRBJ2-7; no clear D. The CDR3 is 14 residues long. Germline CDR1 is SGHDT and CDR2 is YYEEEE. Trimming pared 1 base from V and 2 bases from J, leaving 10 bases between. For the CDR3, the DNA is TGTGCCAGCAGCTTGTTCGACTTAACCTACGAGCAGTACTTC. Encoded protein: CASSLFDLTYEQYF. Full variable domain (remainder filled in from reference TRBV5-6 and TRBJ2-7): DAGVTQSPTHLIKTRGQQVTLRCSPKSGHDTVSWYQQALGQGPQFIFQYYEEEERQRGNFPDRFSGHQFPNYSSELNVNALLLGDSALYLCASSLFDLTYEQYFGPGTRLTVT.

V and J are TRBV7-6 and TRBJ2-7, with D possibly being TRBD2 (5 bases). Germline CDR1 and CDR2: SGHVS and FNYEAQ. V was trimmed by 4 bases and J by 2 bases, leaving 15 bases between them. The CDR3 has 15 amino acids. CDR3 sequence reads: CASSYGNELAYEQYF. CDR3 bases: TGTGCCAGCAGCTACGGGAATGAGCTGGCCTACGAGCAGTACTTC.

There are a few counts of this clonotype. The DNA of the CDR3 is TGTGCCAGCAGCGAAGGGACAGGGCTCGGAACAGGGGGAGAGACCCAGTACTTC. Amino acids: CASSEGTGLGTGGETQYF. The chain employs TRBV9 and TRBJ2-5; TRBD1 agrees at 9 bases. The germline CDR1 and CDR2 sequences are SGDLS and YYNGEE. The J segment lost 4 bases and the V segment lost 3 bases, leaving 16 bases of the junction unmatched. The CDR3 loop spans 18 amino acids.

V is TRBV5-1 and J is TRBJ2-7, with D perhaps TRBD1 (6 bases). The CDR3 contains 15 residues. Trimming stripped 4 bases from V and 5 bases from J, with 19 bases between. Germline lookup yields CDR1 SGHRS and CDR2 YFSETQ. The DNA of the CDR3 is TGCGCCAGCAGCCAATATACAGGGTTTTTAGACGAGCAGTACTTC. Translating gives CASSQYTGFLDEQYF.

V gene TRBV7-8 combines with J gene TRBJ2-5, with TRBD1 matching over 8 bases. J was trimmed by 2 bases and V by 6 bases; bases with no gene match: 11. CDR1 and CDR2 from the germline V gene are SGHVS and FQNEAQ. The CDR3 loop spans 16 amino acids. The DNA for the CDR3 is TGTGCCAGCAGACAGGACAGGGTTCGGTCGCAAGAGACCCAGTACTTC. Its translation is CASRQDRVRSQETQYF. Full variable domain (outside the CDR3, taken from reference TRBV7-8 and TRBJ2-5): GAGVSQSPRYKVAKRGQDVALRCDPISGHVSLFWYQQALGQGPEFLTYFQNEAQLDKSGLPSDRFFAERPEGSVSTLKIQRTQQEDSAVYLCASRQDRVRSQETQYFGPGTRLLVL.

The CDR3 coding sequence is TGTGCCATCAGTGACCTGGCGGGGCAAGAGACCCAGTACTTC. Translation gives CAISDLAGQETQYF. The gene calls are TRBV10-3 and TRBJ2-5, with D possibly being TRBD2 (6 bases). Trimming removed 3 bases from V and 2 bases from J, with 10 bases in between. CDR3 length: 14 residues. Germline CDR1 reads ENHRY; CDR2 reads SYGVKD.

In its sample, this clonotype was seen many times. The chain employs TRBV15 and TRBJ1-5; D uncertain. The germline CDR1 and CDR2 sequences are LNHNV and YYDKDF (reference sequence). V was shortened by 6 bases and J by 0 bases, with 6 bases between the two germline ends. The CDR3 is 13 residues long. CDR3 region: CATRANSNQPQHF. CDR3 nucleotides: TGTGCCACCAGGGCCAATAGCAATCAGCCCCAGCATTTT. Filled out from reference TRBV15 and TRBJ1-5, the complete variable domain reads DAMVIQNPRYQVTQFGKPVTLSCSQTLNHNVMYWYQQKSSQAPKLLFHYYDKDFNNEADTPDNFQSRRPNTSFCFLDIRSPGLGDTAMYLCATRANSNQPQHFGDGTRLSIL.

Remarks on this clonotype: The germline gene is not matched at one end of the junction; a read error may be the cause. The chain is built from TRBV25-1 and TRBJ1-2, with D perhaps matching TRBD1 (5 bases). This CDR3 comprises 16 residues. Germline V lookup: CDR1 MGHDK, CDR2 SYGVNS. The CDR3 here is CTSSIGLAPGGYGYTF. The DNA for the CDR3 is TGTACCAGTAGTATAGGATTGGCACCGGGGGGCTATGGCTACACCTTC.

The gene calls are TRBV12-3 or TRBV12-4 and TRBJ1-5, with D maybe TRBD1 (6 bases). The CDR3 loop spans 14 amino acids. V lost 4 bases and J lost 11, with 18 bases in between. CDR3 protein: CASSSQDKGETQHF. The CDR3 DNA sequence: TGTGCCAGCAGTTCCCAGGACAAGGGGGAGACCCAGCATTTT.

This clonotype has ten or more counts. The chain's CDR3 is CSVAVVGNQPQHF. In DNA form, the CDR3 reads TGCAGCGTTGCGGTCGTTGGCAATCAGCCCCAGCATTTT. V usage is TRBV29-1 and J usage is TRBJ1-5; D call uncertain. Trimming took off 4 bases at V and 2 bases at J, with 9 bases between the two ends. There are 13 residues in the CDR3. Germline CDR1 and CDR2: SQVTM and ANQGSEA.

V is TRBV2 and J is TRBJ1-5; D call uncertain. Germline V lookup: CDR1 SNHLY, CDR2 FYNNEI. The CDR3 loop spans 14 amino acids. Trimming shortened V by 6 bases and J by 3 bases, and 12 bases separated the two germline ends. DNA of the CDR3: TGTGCCAGCAGCCCCCGATTGGACAATCAGCCCCAGCATTTT. Residues: CASSPRLDNQPQHF.

The chain recombines TRBV10-3 with TRBJ2-7, with D unclear. This CDR3 region has 12 residues. Trimming took off 10 bases at V and 5 bases at J, with 15 bases between the two ends. Germline V lookup: CDR1 ENHRY, CDR2 SYGVKD. In nucleotides, the CDR3 is TGTGCCAACCGCGTCTCAGGTGACGAGCAGTACTTC. Amino acids: CANRVSGDEQYF.

This clonotype has ten or more counts. The chain uses TRBV10-3 and TRBJ2-5, with D perhaps matching TRBD1 (6 bases). Trimming removed 3 bases from V and 4 bases from J, with 15 bases in between. This CDR3 has 15 amino acids. Germline V gene lookup returns CDR1 ENHRY and CDR2 SYGVKD. The DNA for the CDR3 is TGTGCCATCAGTGAACGGACAGCCTTTGGAGAGACCCAGTACTTC. Protein sequence: CAISERTAFGETQYF.

The genes are TRBV7-9 and TRBJ2-7; possibly TRBD2 for D (6 bases). V was trimmed by 6 bases and J by 7 bases, leaving 16 bases between them. This CDR3 has 13 amino acids. Germline CDR1 SEHNR, CDR2 FQNEAQ (reference sequence). The CDR3 DNA follows: TGTGCCAGCAGTTCGGCGACGGCGGGGGAGCAGTACTTC. This sequence encodes CASSSATAGEQYF.

The table lists this clonotype with many counts. The CDR3 protein is CASSDAVNYGYTF. The CDR3 DNA reads as TGTGCCAGCAGTGATGCCGTTAACTATGGCTACACCTTC. The chain is built from TRBV2 and TRBJ1-2; no clear D. The CDR3 has 13 residues. V lost 3 bases to trimming and J lost 1 base, with 6 bases between them. CDR1 and CDR2 (germline): SNHLY, FYNNEI.